This T cell receptor (beta chain) was sequenced for a study of shared clonotypes between healthy human individuals. Study outcomes and limitations: What limited the represented genetic and exposure-history diversity was the small number of donors.

The authors divided CD4+ cells into CD45RA+ naive and CD45RA-negative memory subsets. Each subset's genomic DNA was split evenly across several immunoSEQ plates. Only in-frame clones appear in the TCRdb table, and some are missing; sequencing was by immunoSEQ multiplex PCR. The repertoire holds some 1.5 million clones, around 98% seen once, with 0.4% to 0.45% in the top ten. With respect to this clone: Its antigen is unidentified.

This CDR3 contains 15 residues. Germline loops: CDR1 MDHEN, CDR2 SYDVKM. V shed 7 bases and J shed 2 bases, with 18 bases lying between them. Input material: naive CD4+ T cells sorted from blood. The subset is: CD45RA+ positively selected. V usage is TRBV28 and J usage is TRBJ2-7; D may be TRBD1 (6 bases). This TCR was sampled from a man aged 30 to 45 in good health. The CDR3 is CASTSWQGLAYEQYF. The CDR3, as DNA: TGTGCCAGCACTTCCTGGCAGGGGTTAGCCTACGAGCAGTACTTC.